These 12 T cell receptor beta chains originate from one sample sequenced in a study of blood T cell repertoires in COVID-19. The repertoire was sequenced with immunoSEQ multiplex PCR; TCRdb's copy has only in-frame clones and lacks some. The top ten hold roughly 4.9% of the sample, which has around 220,000 clones, roughly 80% seen once. The sequenced sample consisted of peripheral blood. These receptors came from a human donor in a cohort sampled during active COVID-19.

In its sample, this clone was seen a few times. This chain connects TRBV4-2 to TRBJ1-2; D perhaps matches TRBD1 (6 bases). Trimming pared 4 bases from V and 8 bases from J, leaving 20 bases between. Germline CDR1 is LGHNA and CDR2 is YNFKEQ. This CDR3 has 15 residues. CDR3 in amino acids: CASSPQGRGDEGYTF. The DNA of the CDR3 is TGTGCCAGCAGCCCCCAGGGGAGGGGCGACGAAGGCTACACCTTC.

The V and J genes are TRBV7-2 and TRBJ2-5; TRBD1 aligns across 9 bases. The germline CDR1 and CDR2 sequences are SGHTA and FQGNSA. The CDR3 has 14 residues. V shed 5 bases, J shed 4 bases, and the junction held 5 bases outside the gene matches. Here the CDR3 DNA reads TGTGCCAGCAGCGGGACAGGGAGGGGAGAGACCCAGTACTTC. Amino acids: CASSGTGRGETQYF.

The V call is TRBV27, the J call TRBJ1-5; 7 nucleotides line up with TRBD1. Germline trimming cut 3 bases from V and 9 bases from J; bases unmatched to any gene: 8. Germline values: CDR1 MNHEY, CDR2 SMNVEV (reference sequence). This CDR3 contains 14 residues. In DNA, the CDR3 is TGTGCCAGCAGTTTCGTCGCAGGGGGAAGGCCCCAGCATTTT. This codes for CASSFVAGGRPQHF.

The V call is TRBV13, the J call TRBJ2-1; TRBD2 matches at 8 bases. The CDR3 covers 16 residues. CDR1 and CDR2 from the germline V gene are PRHDT and FYEKMQ (reference sequence). Trimming took 3 bases from V and 6 from J; bases not matched to a gene: 10. CDR3 bases: TGTGCCAGCAGCTTGGGGAAGCGGGGGCCCCTCAATGAGCAGTTCTTC. As protein: CASSLGKRGPLNEQFF.

The V and J genes are TRBV30 and TRBJ1-5; the D gene is possibly TRBD1 (5 bases). V was pared by 6 bases and J by 6 bases, with 12 bases between. Germline CDR1 reads GTSNPN; CDR2 reads SVGIG (reference sequence). The CDR3 covers 12 residues. CDR3 sequence: CACGGTGQPQHF. The CDR3 nucleotides are TGTGCCTGTGGGGGGACCGGTCAGCCCCAGCATTTT.

The CDR3 is CASSYLGQGLDTF. The CDR3 DNA follows: TGTGCCAGCAGTTACCTCGGACAGGGTCTGGACACCTTC. This chain uses TRBV6-5 with TRBJ1-2, with 8 bases aligning to TRBD1. Germline-derived CDR1 and CDR2 are MNHEY and SVGAGI. V dropped 2 bases and J dropped 12; count of bases not matched to a gene: 8. The CDR3 totals 13 residues.

A remark on this clone: Within the sample, other DNA sequences also encode this same CDR3. This sequence joins TRBV11-2 and TRBJ2-5; no reliable D call. V gave up 5 bases and J gave up 3 bases, with 10 bases separating them. The CDR3 has 13 residues. Germline CDR1 and CDR2: SGHAT and FQNNGV. The CDR3 loop is CASSLRGKETQYF. For the CDR3, the DNA is TGTGCCAGCAGCCTCCGAGGAAAAGAGACCCAGTACTTC.

The chain's CDR3 is CASSIGTGVYEQYF. DNA of the CDR3: TGTGCCAGTAGTATAGGGACAGGAGTATACGAGCAGTACTTC. The rearrangement links TRBV19 to TRBJ2-7; TRBD1 matches at 7 bases. With V trimmed by 1 base and J by 4 bases, 4 bases remained unmatched. Germline V lookup: CDR1 LNHDA, CDR2 SQIVND (reference sequence). This CDR3 is built from 14 residues.

This clone was observed a single time. The rearrangement uses TRBV6-5 and TRBJ2-5; TRBD1 matches 7 bases. The CDR3 extends over 13 amino acids. V was pared by 6 bases and J by 5 bases, with 6 bases of the junction left unmatched. The germline gives CDR1 MNHEY, CDR2 SVGAGI. CDR3 DNA: TGTGCCAGCAGGGAGACAGGGTCGGAGACCCAGTACTTC. It translates to CASRETGSETQYF.

This chain connects TRBV19 to TRBJ2-7, with 11 nucleotides matching TRBD1. V lost 5 bases and J lost 7; bases outside the gene matches: 10. The germline gives CDR1 LNHDA, CDR2 SQIVND (reference sequence). The CDR3 runs to 15 residues. CDR3 residues: CASSPWDRGVREQYF. DNA for the CDR3: TGTGCCAGTAGTCCCTGGGACAGGGGGGTAAGGGAGCAGTACTTC.

V usage is TRBV28 and J usage is TRBJ1-1, with D perhaps matching TRBD1 (6 bases). The CDR3 runs to 13 residues. V was clipped by 7 bases and J by 2 bases, with 11 bases between them. Germline CDR1 is MDHEN and CDR2 is SYDVKM. In DNA, the CDR3 is TGTGCCAGCAAACAGGGACGAAACACTGAAGCTTTCTTT. This codes for CASKQGRNTEAFF.

The chain employs TRBV28 and TRBJ1-2; 8 nucleotides align to TRBD1. The junction had 1 base not matched to a gene; V was cut back by 6 bases and J by 1 base. Germline CDR1 reads MDHEN; CDR2 reads SYDVKM. This CDR3 comprises 13 residues. CDR3 residues: CASSDRGNYGYTF. CDR3 in DNA: TGTGCCAGCAGCGACAGGGGTAACTATGGCTACACCTTC.